This T cell receptor beta chain was obtained from a study of blood T cell repertoires in COVID-19. For the study at large: T cells, B-cell-depleted T cells, or PBMCs supplied cDNA or gDNA.

The CDR3 has 18 residues. V was pared by 3 bases and J by 1 base, with 11 bases of the junction left unmatched. The germline V gene has CDR1 MDHEN and CDR2 SYDVKM. This clone has a single count. Generated by immunoSEQ multiplex PCR, the TCRdb table keeps only in-frame clones and is missing some. This sample has 350,000 to 450,000 clones, with about 86% found just once. This clonotype originated in a woman in her sixties with COVID-19, enrolled during active disease. The sample was peripheral blood. The rearrangement links TRBV28 to TRBJ2-1; 8 nucleotides line up with TRBD1. This chain's CDR3 is CASSFPSDRAISYNEQFF. The DNA of the CDR3 is TGTGCCAGCAGTTTCCCCTCGGACAGGGCTATTTCCTACAATGAGCAGTTCTTC.